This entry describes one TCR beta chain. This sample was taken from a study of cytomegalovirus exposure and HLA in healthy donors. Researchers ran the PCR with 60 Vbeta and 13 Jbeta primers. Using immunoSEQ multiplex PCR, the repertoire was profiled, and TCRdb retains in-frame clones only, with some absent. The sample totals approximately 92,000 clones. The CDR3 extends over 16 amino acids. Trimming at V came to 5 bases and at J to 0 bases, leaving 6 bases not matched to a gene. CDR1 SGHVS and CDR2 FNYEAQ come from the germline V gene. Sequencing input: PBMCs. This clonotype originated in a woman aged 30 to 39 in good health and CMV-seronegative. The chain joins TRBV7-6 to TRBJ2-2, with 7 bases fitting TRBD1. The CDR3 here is CASSQETGTNTGELFF. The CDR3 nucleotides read TGTGCCAGCAGCCAGGAGACAGGGACGAACACCGGGGAGCTGTTTTTT.